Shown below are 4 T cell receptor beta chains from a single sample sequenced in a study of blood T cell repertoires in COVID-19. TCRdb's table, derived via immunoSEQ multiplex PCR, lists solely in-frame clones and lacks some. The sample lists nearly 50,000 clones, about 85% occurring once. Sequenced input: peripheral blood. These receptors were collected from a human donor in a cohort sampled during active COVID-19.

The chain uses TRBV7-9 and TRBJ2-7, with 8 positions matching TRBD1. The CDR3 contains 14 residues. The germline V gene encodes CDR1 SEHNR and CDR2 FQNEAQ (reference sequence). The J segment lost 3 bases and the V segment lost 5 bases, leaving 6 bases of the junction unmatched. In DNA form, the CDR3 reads TGTGCCAGCAGCCCCGGGACAGGTATCTACGAGCAGTACTTC. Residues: CASSPGTGIYEQYF.

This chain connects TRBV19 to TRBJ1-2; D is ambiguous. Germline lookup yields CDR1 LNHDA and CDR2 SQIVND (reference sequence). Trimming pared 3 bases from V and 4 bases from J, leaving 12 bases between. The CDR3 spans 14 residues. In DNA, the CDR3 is TGTGCCAGTAGTATCCTTATAGGGAGCTATGGCTACACCTTC. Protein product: CASSILIGSYGYTF.

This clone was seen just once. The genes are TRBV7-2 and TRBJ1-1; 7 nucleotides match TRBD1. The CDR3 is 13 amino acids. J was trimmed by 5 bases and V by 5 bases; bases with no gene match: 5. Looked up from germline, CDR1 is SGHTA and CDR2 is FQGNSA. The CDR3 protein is CASSNQQGTEAFF. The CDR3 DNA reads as TGTGCCAGCAGCAACCAACAGGGGACTGAAGCTTTCTTT.

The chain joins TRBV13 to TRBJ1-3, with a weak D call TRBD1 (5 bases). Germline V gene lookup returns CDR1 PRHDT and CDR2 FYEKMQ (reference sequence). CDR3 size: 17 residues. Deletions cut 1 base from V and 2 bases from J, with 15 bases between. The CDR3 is CASSLAGGQGPGNTIYF. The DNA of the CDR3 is TGTGCCAGCAGCTTAGCTGGAGGGCAGGGCCCTGGAAACACCATATATTTT.